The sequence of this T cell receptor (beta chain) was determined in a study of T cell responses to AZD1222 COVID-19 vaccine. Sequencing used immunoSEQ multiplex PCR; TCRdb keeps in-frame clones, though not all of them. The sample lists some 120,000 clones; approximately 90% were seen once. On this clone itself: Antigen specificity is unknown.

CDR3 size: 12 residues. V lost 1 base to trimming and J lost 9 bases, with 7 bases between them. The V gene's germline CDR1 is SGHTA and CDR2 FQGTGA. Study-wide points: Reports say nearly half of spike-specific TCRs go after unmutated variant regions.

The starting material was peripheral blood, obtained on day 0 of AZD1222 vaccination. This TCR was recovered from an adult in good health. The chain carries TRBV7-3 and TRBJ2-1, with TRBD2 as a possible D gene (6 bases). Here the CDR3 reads CASSLMGGEQFF. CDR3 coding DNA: TGTGCCAGCAGCTTAATGGGGGGTGAGCAGTTCTTC. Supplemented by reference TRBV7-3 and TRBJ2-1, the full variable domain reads GAGVSQTPSNKVTEKGKYVELRCDPISGHTALYWYRQSLGQGPEFLIYFQGTGAADDSGLPNDRFFAVRPEGSVSTLKIQRTERGDSAVYLCASSLMGGEQFFGPGTRLTVL.